This T cell receptor beta chain derives from a study of long-term antiretroviral therapy in people with HIV. Cryopreserved PBMC, at roughly 0.9-11 million per sample, were present before DNA extraction. The V end lost 1 base, the J end lost 4 bases, and 8 bases lay between the germline ends. The germline gives CDR1 SGHVS, CDR2 FQNEAQ. The CDR3 totals 14 residues. Runs used v3.0 of the immunoSEQ assay and were done at survey level. The data were produced by immunoSEQ multiplex PCR, yet TCRdb's version contains in-frame clones alone and is incomplete. Of roughly 18,000 clones listed, roughly 79% are singletons.

This clonotype was sampled from a man aged 45-60 years with HIV. This specimen consisted of unsorted PBMCs, obtained 2.2 years after starting antiretroviral therapy. The chain carries TRBV7-8 and TRBJ2-1; D is uncertain. CDR3 DNA sequence: TGTGCCAGCAGCTTAGTCGTTGCATACAATGAGCAGTTCTTC. Amino acids: CASSLVVAYNEQFF.